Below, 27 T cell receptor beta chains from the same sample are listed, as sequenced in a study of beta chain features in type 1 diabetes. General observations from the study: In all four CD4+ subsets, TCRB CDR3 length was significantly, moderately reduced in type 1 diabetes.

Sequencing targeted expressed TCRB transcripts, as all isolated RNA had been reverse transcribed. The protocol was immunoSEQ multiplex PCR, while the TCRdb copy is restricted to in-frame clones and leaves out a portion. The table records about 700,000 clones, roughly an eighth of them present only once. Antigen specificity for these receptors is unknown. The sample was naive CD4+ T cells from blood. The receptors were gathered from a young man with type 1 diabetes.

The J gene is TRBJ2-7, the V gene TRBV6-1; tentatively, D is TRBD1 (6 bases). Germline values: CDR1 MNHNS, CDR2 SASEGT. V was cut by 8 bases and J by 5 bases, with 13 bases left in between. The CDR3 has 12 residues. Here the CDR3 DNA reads TGTGCCAGCTTAGGGGGTGGGGACGAGCAGTACTTC. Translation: CASLGGGDEQYF.

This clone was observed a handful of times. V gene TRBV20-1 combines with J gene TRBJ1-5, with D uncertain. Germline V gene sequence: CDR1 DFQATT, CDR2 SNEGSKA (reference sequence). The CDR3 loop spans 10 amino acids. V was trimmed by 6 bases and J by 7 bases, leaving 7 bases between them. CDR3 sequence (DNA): TGCAGTGCGGGTGTCCAGCCCCAGCATTTT. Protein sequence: CSAGVQPQHF.

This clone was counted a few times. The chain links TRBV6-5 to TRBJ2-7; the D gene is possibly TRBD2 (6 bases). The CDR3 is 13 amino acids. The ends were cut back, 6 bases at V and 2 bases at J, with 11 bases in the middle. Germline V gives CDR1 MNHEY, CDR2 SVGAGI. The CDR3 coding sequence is TGTGCCAGCAGGGGGGGACGGGCCTACGAGCAGTACTTC. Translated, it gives CASRGGRAYEQYF.

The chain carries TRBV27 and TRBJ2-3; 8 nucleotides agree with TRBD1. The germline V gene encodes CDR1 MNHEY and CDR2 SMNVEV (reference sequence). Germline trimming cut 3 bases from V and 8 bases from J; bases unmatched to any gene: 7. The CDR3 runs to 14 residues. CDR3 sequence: CASSLGQETSTQYF. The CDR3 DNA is TGTGCCAGCAGTTTGGGACAGGAAACTAGTACGCAGTATTTT.

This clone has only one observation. The CDR3 DNA is TGTGCCAGCACTCGCGGAGATACGCAGTATTTT. This sequence encodes CASTRGDTQYF. The chain links TRBV7-8 to TRBJ2-3; D is uncertain. CDR1 and CDR2 from the germline V gene are SGHVS and FQNEAQ. The CDR3 sequence is 11 residues long. The germline V and J ends were trimmed by 7 bases and 5 bases, with 7 bases remaining between them.

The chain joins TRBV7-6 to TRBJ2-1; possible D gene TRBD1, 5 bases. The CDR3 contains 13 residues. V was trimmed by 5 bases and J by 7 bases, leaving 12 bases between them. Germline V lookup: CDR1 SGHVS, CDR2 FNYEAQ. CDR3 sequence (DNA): TGTGCCAGCAGCATCAGGGCTGGGAATGAGCAGTTCTTC. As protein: CASSIRAGNEQFF.

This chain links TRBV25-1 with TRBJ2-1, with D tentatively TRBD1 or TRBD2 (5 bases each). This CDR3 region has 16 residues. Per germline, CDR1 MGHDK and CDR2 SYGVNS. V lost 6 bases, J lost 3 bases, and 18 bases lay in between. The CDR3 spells CASSTTGEGIYNEQFF. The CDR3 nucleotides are TGTGCCAGCAGCACAACAGGCGAGGGAATCTACAATGAGCAGTTCTTC.

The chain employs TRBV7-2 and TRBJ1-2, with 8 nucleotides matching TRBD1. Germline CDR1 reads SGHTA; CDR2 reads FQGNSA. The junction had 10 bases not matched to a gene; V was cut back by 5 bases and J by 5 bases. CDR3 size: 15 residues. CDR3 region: CASSLGAQGEYGYTF. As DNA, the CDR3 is TGTGCCAGCAGCCTGGGAGCACAGGGGGAATATGGCTACACCTTC.

Here the CDR3 DNA reads TGTGCCAGCAGCTCAAGAAGACAGAGCAGTGACACCGGGGAGCTGTTTTTT. The encoded protein is CASSSRRQSSDTGELFF. V usage is TRBV7-2 and J usage is TRBJ2-2; the D gene is possibly TRBD1 (5 bases). V gave up 4 bases and J gave up 3 bases, with 18 bases separating them. CDR3 size: 17 residues. CDR1 and CDR2 (germline): SGHTA, FQGNSA.

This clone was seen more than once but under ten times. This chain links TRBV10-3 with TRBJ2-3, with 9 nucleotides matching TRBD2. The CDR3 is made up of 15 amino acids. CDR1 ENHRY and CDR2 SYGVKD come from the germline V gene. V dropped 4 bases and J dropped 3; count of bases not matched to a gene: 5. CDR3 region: CAISAISGGTDTQYF. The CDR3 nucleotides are TGTGCCATCAGTGCCATCAGCGGGGGGACAGATACGCAGTATTTT.

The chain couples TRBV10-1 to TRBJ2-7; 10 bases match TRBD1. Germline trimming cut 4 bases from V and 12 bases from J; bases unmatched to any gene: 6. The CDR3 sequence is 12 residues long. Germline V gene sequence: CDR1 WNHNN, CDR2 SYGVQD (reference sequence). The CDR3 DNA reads TGCGCCAGCAGTGGGGACAGGGGACCGGCGTACTTC. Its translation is CASSGDRGPAYF.

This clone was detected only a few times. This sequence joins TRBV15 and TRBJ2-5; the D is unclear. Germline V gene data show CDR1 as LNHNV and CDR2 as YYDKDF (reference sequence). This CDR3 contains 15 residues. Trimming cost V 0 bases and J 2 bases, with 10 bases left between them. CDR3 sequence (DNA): TGTGCCACCAGCAGAGATCTTGAACTTCAAGAGACCCAGTACTTC. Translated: CATSRDLELQETQYF.

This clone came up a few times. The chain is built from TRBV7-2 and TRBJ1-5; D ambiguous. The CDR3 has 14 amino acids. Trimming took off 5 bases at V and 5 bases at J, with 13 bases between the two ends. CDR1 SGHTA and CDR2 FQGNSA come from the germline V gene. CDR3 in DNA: TGTGCCAGCAGCCGGGGAGGGATAGATCAGCCCCAGCATTTT. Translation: CASSRGGIDQPQHF.

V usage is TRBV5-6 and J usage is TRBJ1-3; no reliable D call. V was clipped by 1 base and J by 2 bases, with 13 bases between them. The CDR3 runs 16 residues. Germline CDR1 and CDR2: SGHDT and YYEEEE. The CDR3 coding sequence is TGTGCCAGCAGCTTGAGGTTTCTTGGGGCTGGAAACACCATATATTTT. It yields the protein CASSLRFLGAGNTIYF.

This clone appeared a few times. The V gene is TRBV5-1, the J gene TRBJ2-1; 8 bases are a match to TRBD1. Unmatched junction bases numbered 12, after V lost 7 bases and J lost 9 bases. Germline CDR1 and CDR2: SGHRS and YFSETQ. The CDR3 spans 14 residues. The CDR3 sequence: CASAPGQASGEQFF. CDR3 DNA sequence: TGCGCCAGCGCACCGGGACAGGCCTCGGGTGAGCAGTTCTTC.

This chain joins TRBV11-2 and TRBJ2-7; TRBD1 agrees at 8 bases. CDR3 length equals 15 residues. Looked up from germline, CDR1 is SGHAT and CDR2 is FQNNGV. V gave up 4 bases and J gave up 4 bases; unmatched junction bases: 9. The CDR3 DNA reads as TGTGCCAGCAGCTCCTTGGACAGGGACATGTACGAGCAGTACTTC. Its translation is CASSSLDRDMYEQYF. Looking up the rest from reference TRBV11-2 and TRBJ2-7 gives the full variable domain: EAGVAQSPRYKIIEKRQSVAFWCNPISGHATLYWYQQILGQGPKLLIQFQNNGVVDDSQLPKDRFSAERLKGVDSTLKIQPAKLEDSAVYLCASSSLDRDMYEQYFGPGTRLTVT.

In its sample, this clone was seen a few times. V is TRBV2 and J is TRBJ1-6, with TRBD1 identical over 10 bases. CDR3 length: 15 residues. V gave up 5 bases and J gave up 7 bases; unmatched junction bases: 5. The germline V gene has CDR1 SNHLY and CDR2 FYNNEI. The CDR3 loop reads CASSRQGAWNSPLHF. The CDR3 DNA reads TGTGCCAGCAGTCGACAGGGGGCTTGGAATTCACCCCTCCACTTT.

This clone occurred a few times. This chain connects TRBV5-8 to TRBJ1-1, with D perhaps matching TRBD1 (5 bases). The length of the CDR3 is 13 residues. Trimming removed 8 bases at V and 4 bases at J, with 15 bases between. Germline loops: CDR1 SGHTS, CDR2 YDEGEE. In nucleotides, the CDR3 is TGTGCCAGGCGGGCCGGGGCCCTCACTGAAGCTTTCTTT. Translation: CARRAGALTEAFF.

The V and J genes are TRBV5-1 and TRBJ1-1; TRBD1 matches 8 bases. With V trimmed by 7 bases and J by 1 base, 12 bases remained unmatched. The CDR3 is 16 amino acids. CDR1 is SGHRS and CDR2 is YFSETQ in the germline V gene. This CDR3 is CASPGQGPYPNTEAFF. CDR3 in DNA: TGCGCCAGCCCTGGACAGGGCCCGTACCCGAACACTGAAGCTTTCTTT.

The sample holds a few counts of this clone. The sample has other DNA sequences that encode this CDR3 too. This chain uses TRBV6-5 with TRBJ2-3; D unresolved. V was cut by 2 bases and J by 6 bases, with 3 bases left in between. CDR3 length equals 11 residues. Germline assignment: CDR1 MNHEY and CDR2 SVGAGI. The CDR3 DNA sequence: TGTGCCAGCAGTTACGGGGATACGCAGTATTTT. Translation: CASSYGDTQYF.

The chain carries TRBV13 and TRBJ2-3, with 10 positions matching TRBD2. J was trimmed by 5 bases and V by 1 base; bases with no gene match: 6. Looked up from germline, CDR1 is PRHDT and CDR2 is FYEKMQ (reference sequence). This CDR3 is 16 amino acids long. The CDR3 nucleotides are TGTGCCAGCAGCTTAGAGGTAGCGGGGGGCGAAGATACGCAGTATTTT. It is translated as CASSLEVAGGEDTQYF.

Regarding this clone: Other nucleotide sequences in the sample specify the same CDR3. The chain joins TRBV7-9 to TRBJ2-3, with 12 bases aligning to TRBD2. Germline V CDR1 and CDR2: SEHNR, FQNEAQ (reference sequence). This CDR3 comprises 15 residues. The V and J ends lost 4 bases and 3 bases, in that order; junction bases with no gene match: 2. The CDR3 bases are TGTGCCAGCAGCTCCCTAGCGGGGGGGACAGATACGCAGTATTTT. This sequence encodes CASSSLAGGTDTQYF.

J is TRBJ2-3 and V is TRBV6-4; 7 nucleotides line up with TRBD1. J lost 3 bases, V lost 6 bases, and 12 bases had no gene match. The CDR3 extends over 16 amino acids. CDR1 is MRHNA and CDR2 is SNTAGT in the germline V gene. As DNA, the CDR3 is TGTGCCAGCAGCCAAACTCAGAGGGGGCTGACAGATACGCAGTATTTT. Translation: CASSQTQRGLTDTQYF.

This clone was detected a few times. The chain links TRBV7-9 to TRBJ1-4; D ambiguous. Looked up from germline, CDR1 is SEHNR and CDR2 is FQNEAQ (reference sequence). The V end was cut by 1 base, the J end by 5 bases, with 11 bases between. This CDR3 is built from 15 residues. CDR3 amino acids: CASSLGVTANEKLFF. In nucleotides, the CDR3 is TGTGCCAGCAGCTTAGGGGTGACGGCGAATGAAAAACTGTTTTTT.

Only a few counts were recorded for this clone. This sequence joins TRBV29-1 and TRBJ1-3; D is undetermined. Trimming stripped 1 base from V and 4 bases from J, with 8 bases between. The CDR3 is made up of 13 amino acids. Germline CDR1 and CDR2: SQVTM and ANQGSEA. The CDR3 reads CSVEVASGNTIYF. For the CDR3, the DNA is TGCAGCGTTGAAGTGGCCAGCGGAAACACCATATATTTT. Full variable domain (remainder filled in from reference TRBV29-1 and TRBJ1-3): SAVISQKPSRDICQRGTSLTIQCQVDSQVTMMFWYRQQPGQSLTLIATANQGSEATYESGFVIDKFPISRPNLTFSTLTVSNMSPEDSSIYLCSVEVASGNTIYFGEGSWLTVV.

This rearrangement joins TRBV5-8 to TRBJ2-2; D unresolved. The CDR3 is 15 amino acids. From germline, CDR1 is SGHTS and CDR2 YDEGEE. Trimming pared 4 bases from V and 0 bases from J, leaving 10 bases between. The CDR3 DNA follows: TGTGCCAGCAGCCCCGGACCGCCGAACACCGGGGAGCTGTTTTTT. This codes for CASSPGPPNTGELFF.

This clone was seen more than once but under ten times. The CDR3 nucleotides read TGTGCCACCAGCAGATCACCATCAGGGTTCCCCAATGAGCAGTTCTTC. Encoded protein: CATSRSPSGFPNEQFF. The chain combines TRBV15 with TRBJ2-1; tentatively, D is TRBD1 (5 bases). Germline V lookup: CDR1 LNHNV, CDR2 YYDKDF (reference sequence). The CDR3 is 16 amino acids. V shed 2 bases and J shed 6 bases, with 17 bases lying between them.